This TCR beta chain was retrieved from a study of blood T cell repertoires in COVID-19. Study as a whole: From the United States, Italy and Spain came samples of acute and convalescent COVID-19. Sources were T cells, B-cell-depleted T cells, or PBMCs; the material itself was cDNA or gDNA.

This clone came up a few times. In the study's own analysis: Amplification from reference gene primers served as the basis for estimated nucleated cell counts. Libraries were prepared by immunoSEQ multiplex PCR; TCRdb keeps only in-frame clonotypes and omits some of them. From that table come the V and J calls and clone size; the DNA was used to work out D and trimming. The table includes about 230,000 clones, about 83% detected once. CDR1 and CDR2 from the germline V gene are MNHEY and SVGAGI. Trimming removed 6 bases from V and 5 bases from J, with 5 bases in between. This CDR3 is 11 amino acids long.

The TCR comes from a woman between 50 and 59 years old with acute or convalescent COVID-19. Sequenced material: peripheral blood. This chain connects TRBV6-5 to TRBJ1-5; D call uncertain. The CDR3 DNA sequence: TGTGCCAGCAGCCTAGATCAGCCCCAGCATTTT. It is translated as CASSLDQPQHF.